This T cell receptor beta chain came from a study of T cell responses to AZD1222 COVID-19 vaccine. Study information: It was second doses at about 4 or about 12 weeks that were pooled. Study findings and constraints: Unmutated variant regions reportedly attract nearly half of all spike-specific TCRs.

About this clone: No antigen is known for it.

Germline CDR1 reads KGHDR; CDR2 reads SFDVKD. The CDR3 runs 13 residues. The V end was cut by 3 bases, the J end by 3 bases, with 7 bases between. The assay was immunoSEQ multiplex PCR, and TCRdb's table has in-frame clones only and misses some. The data contain tens of thousands of clones, around 88% of them singletons. V gene TRBV24-1 combines with J gene TRBJ2-5; no reliable D call. The origin of this receptor is an adult in good health. Source: peripheral blood, taken on day 0 of AZD1222 vaccination. In DNA, the CDR3 is TGTGCCACCAGTGATCCCCCAGAAGAGACCCAGTACTTC. Its translation is CATSDPPEETQYF.